These T cell receptor beta chains were read from a single sample in a study of cytomegalovirus exposure and HLA in healthy donors. Repertoires were generated with immunoSEQ multiplex PCR, while TCRdb's copy carries only in-frame clones and drops some. The sample shows about 160,000 clones, roughly 96% of them seen only once. The sequencing sample was made of PBMCs. These TCRs come from a woman aged 18-29 years in good health and CMV-seronegative. Each CDR3 is given without its conserved first and last residue.

V gene	J gene	CDR3 protein
TRBV9	TRBJ2-7	ASSVGGGDTYEQY
TRBV30	TRBJ2-3	AWMAGGPKDTQY
TRBV9	TRBJ1-2	ASSAHGGGYGYT
TRBV11-2	TRBJ1-4	ASEAGGANEKLF
TRBV5-1	TRBJ2-6	ASSLVGQGPGANVLT
TRBV7-9	TRBJ2-1	ASSLNPNLYNEQF
TRBV19	TRBJ2-7	ASGHPDRRPYEQY
TRBV5-6	TRBJ1-5	ASSLGQEGNQPQH
TRBV9	TRBJ2-2	ASSAPTGPTGELF
TRBV9	TRBJ1-6	ASSVEADGGRGSPLH
TRBV29-1	TRBJ2-2	SVGTSSPGELF
TRBV11-2	TRBJ2-7	ASSLINTGGSYEQY
TRBV7-8	TRBJ1-2	ASSHRDTTNYGYT
TRBV9	TRBJ1-1	ASSVGTGPEAF
TRBV5-1	TRBJ2-3	ASSSGTSRTDTQY
TRBV2	TRBJ2-1	ASNHPLRVEQF
TRBV16	TRBJ1-6	ASSQSRAVNSPLH
TRBV9	TRBJ2-1	ASSAGTGGSNEQF
TRBV12-5	TRBJ2-7	ASGSRQDNSYEQY
TRBV6-5	TRBJ1-2	ASSYSQRTAQSGYT
TRBV7-9	TRBJ2-1	ASRQTYNEQF
TRBV9	TRBJ1-2	ASSGDRGGNYGYT
TRBV5-1	TRBJ2-2	ASARENTGELF
TRBV7-2	TRBJ2-7	ASSLVGTGPYEQY
TRBV5-6	TRBJ2-1	ASSLVGTSGEQF
TRBV6-5	TRBJ1-3	ASSNRRTGNTIY
TRBV6-1	TRBJ1-2	ATTTGADYGYT
TRBV5-4	TRBJ2-1	ASSTTGTEQF
TRBV6-5	TRBJ1-6	ASSSKGQNNSPLH
TRBV4-1	TRBJ1-1	ASSPGHTNTEAF
TRBV5-1	TRBJ2-7	ASSPRDSGDEQY
TRBV27	TRBJ2-7	ASQRTGTYEQY
TRBV4-2	TRBJ2-2	ASSQWTSGVAGELF
TRBV5-1	TRBJ2-1	ASSLTSLYGGHNEQF
TRBV9	TRBJ2-1	ASSVGDTEYNEQF
TRBV6-5	TRBJ2-1	ASSYSQRPYNEQF
TRBV5-8	TRBJ1-5	ASSKRGQGLNQPQH
TRBV27	TRBJ2-7	ASSLTASYEQY
TRBV5-4	TRBJ2-1	ASSRRTGGNEQF
TRBV27	TRBJ2-6	ASSRGGTAASGANVLT
TRBV2	TRBJ1-5	AGSRDRDQPQH
TRBV29-1	TRBJ2-1	SVPSGGLDEQF
TRBV30	TRBJ1-1	AWEALDRGRGKAF
TRBV6-5	TRBJ2-7	ASRTQGTDEQY
TRBV7-2	TRBJ1-2	ASSLVGTVGYT
TRBV6-5	TRBJ1-1	ASSYSRTLNTEAF
TRBV11-1	TRBJ2-2	ASSRRDRGPGELF
TRBV5-1	TRBJ2-5	ASGKGSGGNQY